Presented here are 24 T cell receptor beta chains from one specimen sequenced in a study of identifying expanded T cells in peripheral blood. Assay: immunoSEQ multiplex PCR; the TCRdb copy retains only in-frame clones and omits some. This table holds about 86,000 clones, around 84% found once. Sequences were obtained from blood. All receptors derive from a person aged 18-70 years in good health.

This chain connects TRBV19 to TRBJ2-7; D may correspond to TRBD1 or TRBD2 (6 bases each). The germline V gene encodes CDR1 LNHDA and CDR2 SQIVND (reference sequence). The CDR3 length is 15 residues. Trimming cost V 5 bases and J 3 bases, with 17 bases left between them. CDR3: CASSPGGTKSYEQYF. The CDR3 coding sequence is TGTGCCAGTAGTCCCGGCGGGACAAAGAGCTACGAGCAGTACTTC.

This chain uses TRBV5-4 with TRBJ1-6, with D tentatively TRBD1 (5 bases). V shed 3 bases and J shed 14 bases, with 24 bases lying between them. The germline V gene has CDR1 SGHNT and CDR2 YYREEE (reference sequence). This CDR3 comprises 16 residues. The CDR3 loop reads CASSSTLPGSGQALHF. The CDR3 DNA is TGTGCCAGCAGCTCCACCCTACCCGGCTCAGGGCAAGCCCTCCACTTT. Supplemented by reference TRBV5-4 and TRBJ1-6, the full variable domain reads ETGVTQSPTHLIKTRGQQVTLRCSSQSGHNTVSWYQQALGQGPQFIFQYYREEENGRGNFPPRFSGLQFPNYSSELNVNALELDDSALYLCASSSTLPGSGQALHFGNGTRLTVT.

This clone was recorded a few times. This sequence joins TRBV5-6 and TRBJ1-1, with D perhaps TRBD1 (6 bases). V lost 4 bases, J lost 8 bases, and 9 bases lay in between. The CDR3 extends over 11 amino acids. The V gene's germline CDR1 is SGHDT and CDR2 YYEEEE. The CDR3 here is CASSRDREAFF. CDR3 DNA: TGTGCCAGCAGCCGTGACAGGGAAGCTTTCTTT.

As DNA, the CDR3 is TGTGCCAGCAGCCAAGATACGGACAGGGTGATTGCCACTGAAGCTTTCTTT. This translates into CASSQDTDRVIATEAFF. The gene calls are TRBV4-2 and TRBJ1-1, with 8 bases identical to TRBD1. The V gene end was trimmed by 0 bases and the J gene end by 4 bases; junction bases not matched to a gene: 10. The CDR3 spans 17 residues. Germline loops: CDR1 LGHNA, CDR2 YNFKEQ.

The V call is TRBV5-8, the J call TRBJ1-2; the D gene is possibly TRBD1 (5 bases). CDR3 length: 12 amino acids. V gave up 2 bases and J gave up 4 bases, with 6 bases separating them. Germline lookup yields CDR1 SGHTS and CDR2 YDEGEE. The CDR3 is CASSFQGYGYTF. The DNA for the CDR3 is TGTGCCAGCAGCTTCCAGGGCTATGGCTACACCTTC.

This chain connects TRBV5-1 to TRBJ1-1; D not certain. The V and J ends lost 4 bases and 0 bases respectively, with 10 bases between them. Germline CDR1 and CDR2: SGHRS and YFSETQ. This CDR3 is 14 amino acids long. CDR3 DNA sequence: TGCGCCAGCAGCGGAACGACAATGAACACTGAAGCTTTCTTT. Protein: CASSGTTMNTEAFF.

CDR3 residues: CATSGSQGSGNTIYF. In DNA, the CDR3 is TGTGCCACCAGCGGCAGTCAAGGCTCTGGAAACACCATATATTTT. The rearrangement links TRBV18 to TRBJ1-3, with D unresolved. The CDR3 runs to 15 residues. Germline assignment: CDR1 KGHSH and CDR2 LQKENI. The ends were cut back, 10 bases at V and 0 bases at J, with 16 bases in the middle.

The chain has TRBV5-6 and TRBJ1-2; D is unresolved. The CDR3 runs 12 residues. V dropped 1 base and J dropped 5 bases, with 6 bases sitting between them. Germline V gene sequence: CDR1 SGHDT, CDR2 YYEEEE. DNA for the CDR3: TGTGCCAGCAGCTTGCCATTATATGGCTACACCTTC. It yields the protein CASSLPLYGYTF. The full variable domain, its missing parts supplied by reference TRBV5-6 and TRBJ1-2, is DAGVTQSPTHLIKTRGQQVTLRCSPKSGHDTVSWYQQALGQGPQFIFQYYEEEERQRGNFPDRFSGHQFPNYSSELNVNALLLGDSALYLCASSLPLYGYTFGSGTRLTVV.

This chain links TRBV7-2 with TRBJ2-7; 9 positions agree with TRBD2. The CDR3 spans 18 residues. The J segment lost 0 bases and the V segment lost 5 bases, leaving 14 bases of the junction unmatched. Germline CDR1 reads SGHTA; CDR2 reads FQGNSA. CDR3 bases: TGTGCCAGCAGCCCCACAGTGGGGCGGGGGGGGAGCTCCTACGAGCAGTACTTC. Protein product: CASSPTVGRGGSSYEQYF.

This clone was counted a single time. The V and J genes are TRBV5-4 and TRBJ2-3; 7 bases line up with TRBD1. Germline CDR1 is SGHNT and CDR2 is YYREEE (reference sequence). Germline trimming cut 4 bases from V and 0 bases from J; bases unmatched to any gene: 5. There are 15 residues in the CDR3. The CDR3: CASSRGQTSTDTQYF. In nucleotides, the CDR3 is TGTGCCAGCAGCCGGGGACAGACAAGCACAGATACGCAGTATTTT.

This clone was detected only a few times. The chain recombines TRBV7-9 with TRBJ1-1; D gene unclear. This CDR3 has 14 amino acids. CDR1 SEHNR and CDR2 FQNEAQ come from the germline V gene (reference sequence). Trimming cost V 1 base and J 2 bases, with 8 bases left between them. In DNA form, the CDR3 reads TGTGCCAGCAGCTTAGACGGGCTTAACACTGAAGCTTTCTTT. Protein product: CASSLDGLNTEAFF. Using reference TRBV7-9 and TRBJ1-1 for the parts outside the CDR3, the full variable domain is DTGVSQNPRHKITKRGQNVTFRCDPISEHNRLYWYRQTLGQGPEFLTYFQNEAQLEKSRLLSDRFSAERPKGSFSTLEIQRTEQGDSAMYLCASSLDGLNTEAFFGQGTRLTVV.

The chain has TRBV7-8 and TRBJ1-4; TRBD1 is a possible D gene (5 bases). CDR1 and CDR2 from the germline V gene are SGHVS and FQNEAQ. V lost 5 bases to trimming and J lost 5 bases, with 18 bases between them. The CDR3 runs 16 residues. As DNA, the CDR3 is TGTGCCAGCAGCCTTAGCATAGGGGTCCACAATGAAAAACTGTTTTTT. Translated: CASSLSIGVHNEKLFF.

V is TRBV29-1 and J is TRBJ2-3; tentative D call: TRBD2 (5 bases). V gave up 4 bases and J gave up 3 bases, with 11 bases separating them. Germline V CDR1 and CDR2: SQVTM, ANQGSEA. CDR3 length: 13 residues. CDR3 in amino acids: CSVAGVLTDTQYF. CDR3 DNA sequence: TGCAGCGTTGCCGGGGTTCTGACAGATACGCAGTATTTT.

This clone was found once. The chain carries TRBV6-5 and TRBJ2-3, with D possibly TRBD1 on 6 matching bases. Trimming took off 6 bases at V and 0 bases at J, with 13 bases between the two ends. This CDR3 comprises 15 residues. In germline, CDR1 is MNHEY, CDR2 SVGAGI. The CDR3 protein is CASSYTGLSTDTQYF. The CDR3 DNA reads as TGTGCCAGCAGCTACACAGGGCTCAGCACAGATACGCAGTATTTT.

The chain links TRBV7-9 to TRBJ2-7; D possibly corresponds to TRBD1 (6 bases). CDR1 and CDR2 (germline): SEHNR, FQNEAQ (reference sequence). Trimming removed 5 bases from V and 0 bases from J, with 11 bases in between. This CDR3 is built from 14 residues. The CDR3, as DNA: TGTGCCAGCAGCCGACAGGCAAGCTCCTACGAGCAGTACTTC. It encodes CASSRQASSYEQYF.

V gene TRBV7-2 combines with J gene TRBJ2-7; no reliable D call. Germline CDR1 reads SGHTA; CDR2 reads FQGNSA. The CDR3 is 15 residues long. V lost 1 base, J lost 5 bases, and 15 bases lay in between. CDR3 DNA: TGTGCCAGCAGCTTAGGGGCCAGGTCGTCCCACGAGCAGTACTTC. Residues: CASSLGARSSHEQYF.

The V and J genes are TRBV9 and TRBJ1-1; TRBD1 might be the D (6 bases). The V and J ends lost 2 bases and 3 bases respectively, with 11 bases between them. CDR1 is SGDLS, CDR2 YYNGEE, per germline. The CDR3 consists of 14 residues. The CDR3 loop is CASSVTGSHTEAFF. CDR3 sequence (DNA): TGTGCCAGCAGCGTTACAGGGTCGCACACTGAAGCTTTCTTT.

This rearrangement joins TRBV30 to TRBJ2-5; TRBD1 agrees at 11 bases. The CDR3 runs 16 residues. The junction had 9 bases not matched to a gene; V was cut back by 2 bases and J by 4 bases. Germline V lookup: CDR1 GTSNPN, CDR2 SVGIG (reference sequence). DNA of the CDR3: TGTGCCTGGAGTTTCCAAGGGACAGGGGGTTCAGAGACCCAGTACTTC. This translates into CAWSFQGTGGSETQYF.

The chain combines TRBV4-3 with TRBJ1-1; D remains ambiguous. From germline, CDR1 is LGHNA and CDR2 YSLEER. The V and J ends lost 1 base and 0 bases respectively, with 15 bases between them. The CDR3 is 17 amino acids. CDR3 nucleotide sequence: TGCGCCAGCAGCCAAGTCTTGTCGGGGAAGATGAACACTGAAGCTTTCTTT. Its protein product is CASSQVLSGKMNTEAFF.

This clone was counted a single time. V gene TRBV7-9 combines with J gene TRBJ2-1; D not resolved. Germline V gene lookup returns CDR1 SEHNR and CDR2 FQNEAQ (reference sequence). The CDR3 runs 15 residues. Trimming left V 2 bases short and J 2 bases short, with 10 bases between. In DNA form, the CDR3 reads TGTGCCAGCAGCTTACTCAGCGACCCCTACAATGAGCAGTTCTTC. It translates to CASSLLSDPYNEQFF.

This clone was detected once. V and J are TRBV10-3 and TRBJ1-1, with D possibly TRBD1 on 5 matching bases. Germline V gives CDR1 ENHRY, CDR2 SYGVKD. The CDR3 is 16 residues long. Trimming removed 4 bases at V and 3 bases at J, with 18 bases between. The CDR3 region is CAISGDGTRGDTEAFF. The CDR3 coding sequence is TGTGCCATCAGTGGAGACGGAACTAGGGGAGACACTGAAGCTTTCTTT.

This clone turned up a few times. The chain links TRBV7-9 to TRBJ1-6; the D gene is possibly TRBD1 (6 bases). The germline V and J ends were trimmed by 5 bases and 7 bases, with 18 bases remaining between them. The CDR3 runs to 16 residues. The V gene's germline CDR1 is SEHNR and CDR2 FQNEAQ (reference sequence). CDR3 bases: TGTGCCAGCAGCCCCCCTCGACAGGTCCCAAATTCACCCCTCCACTTT. Protein product: CASSPPRQVPNSPLHF.

The chain recombines TRBV18 with TRBJ1-1, with TRBD1 identical over 7 bases. Germline V gene lookup returns CDR1 KGHSH and CDR2 LQKENI. Trimming at V came to 5 bases and at J to 1 base, leaving 4 bases not matched to a gene. This CDR3 has 14 amino acids. CDR3: CASSRGGPNTEAFF. CDR3 sequence (DNA): TGTGCCAGCTCAAGAGGGGGCCCGAACACTGAAGCTTTCTTT.

The chain recombines TRBV7-9 with TRBJ2-7; 9 nucleotides match TRBD1. Germline loops: CDR1 SEHNR, CDR2 FQNEAQ (reference sequence). With V trimmed by 5 bases and J by 2 bases, 10 bases remained unmatched. The CDR3 has 16 amino acids. The CDR3 reads CASSAKQGAQAYEQYF. The CDR3 DNA reads as TGTGCCAGCAGCGCAAAACAGGGGGCGCAGGCCTACGAGCAGTACTTC.